This entry features one TCR beta chain sequence. Its antigen is unknown. As defined, naive CD8 cells were CD45RO-negative and positively selected for CCR7, with terminally differentiated effector memory CD45RA+ cells excluded. The V gene's germline CDR1 is SQVTM and CDR2 ANQGSEA. The CDR3 spans 14 residues. Trimming left V 5 bases short and J 0 bases short, with 10 bases between. Here immunoSEQ multiplex PCR was the method, and the copy in TCRdb shows in-frame clones only, minus some. The top ten clones hold more than 1.5% of a sample with approximately 2,200,000 clones, approximately 94% of them seen once. The data belong to a study of shared clonotypes between healthy human individuals. Study outcomes and limitations: Between a handful of donors, naive CD4 clonotypes were shared at a level of about 5%.

The genes are TRBV29-1 and TRBJ2-2; D is uncertain. Input material: naive CD8+ T cells from PBMCs. The sequence derives from a man younger than 35 in good health. Some clones in this sample may be carry-over from other donors' samples. The DNA of the CDR3 is TGCAGCGTTCTGCCCCCGACGAACACCGGGGAGCTGTTTTTT. It yields the protein CSVLPPTNTGELFF.